The next 29 T cell receptor beta chains were all read from a single sample in a study of CD4 T cells in relation to SARS-CoV-2 and coronaviruses. These receptors have no identified antigens. The data were produced by immunoSEQ multiplex PCR, yet TCRdb's version contains in-frame clones alone and is incomplete. The data contain tens of thousands of clones, roughly 84% of them singletons. Sequencing input: naive CD4+ T cells from PBMCs, cultured in vitro. Subset defined: naive CD4+ T cells isolated by negative enrichment. The source of these receptors is an adult with COVID-19.

The chain is built from TRBV9 and TRBJ2-7, with 11 nucleotides matching TRBD2. This CDR3 comprises 14 residues. V shed 4 bases and J 4 bases; nucleotides not matched to a gene: 4. The germline V gene has CDR1 SGDLS and CDR2 YYNGEE. Here the CDR3 reads CASSTGTSGYEQYF. The CDR3 coding sequence is TGTGCCAGCAGCACCGGGACTAGCGGTTACGAGCAGTACTTC.

The gene calls are TRBV5-5 and TRBJ2-3, with D perhaps matching TRBD1 or TRBD2 (5 bases each). The CDR3 has 15 residues. Per germline, CDR1 SGHKS and CDR2 YYEKEE (reference sequence). V was cut by 7 bases and J by 5 bases, with 20 bases left in between. This CDR3 is CASRQGGPEEDTQYF. DNA for the CDR3: TGTGCCAGCCGTCAGGGCGGGCCCGAGGAAGATACGCAGTATTTT.

The chain carries TRBV19 and TRBJ2-2, with 9 nucleotides matching TRBD1. The junction had 6 bases not matched to a gene; V was cut back by 6 bases and J by 7 bases. Germline V gene data show CDR1 as LNHDA and CDR2 as SQIVND (reference sequence). The CDR3 has 14 residues. CDR3 bases: TGTGCCAGTAGGAAACAGGGGGCTGGCGGGGAGCTGTTTTTT. It yields the protein CASRKQGAGGELFF.

The gene calls are TRBV19 and TRBJ2-1; possible D gene TRBD2, 5 bases. CDR3 length: 21 residues. Trimming shortened V by 4 bases and J by 2 bases, and 30 bases separated the two germline ends. CDR1 and CDR2 from the germline V gene are LNHDA and SQIVND (reference sequence). The CDR3 spells CASSTQSTPSGWKDTYNEQFF. In DNA, the CDR3 is TGTGCCAGTAGTACACAGTCCACCCCCAGCGGATGGAAAGACACCTACAATGAGCAGTTCTTC.

The chain is built from TRBV7-6 and TRBJ2-6; the match to TRBD2 covers 7 bases. Trimming at V came to 4 bases and at J to 0 bases, leaving 15 bases not matched to a gene. The CDR3 is 20 amino acids. Germline CDR1 is SGHVS and CDR2 is FNYEAQ. CDR3 nucleotides: TGTGCCAGCAGCTACTCCCGGGGGGAACAGAAGAGCTCTGGGGCCAACGTCCTGACTTTC. Protein product: CASSYSRGEQKSSGANVLTF.

This clone has a single count. This sequence joins TRBV6-5 and TRBJ2-3; 11 bases agree with TRBD2. The germline CDR1 and CDR2 sequences are MNHEY and SVGAGI. There are 15 residues in the CDR3. Germline trimming cut 0 bases from V and 6 bases from J; bases unmatched to any gene: 2. CDR3 protein: CASSYSSGRGDTQYF. CDR3 in DNA: TGTGCCAGCAGTTACTCTAGCGGGAGGGGGGATACGCAGTATTTT.

The chain combines TRBV2 with TRBJ2-1; D assignment may be TRBD1 or TRBD2 (5 bases each). The V gene's germline CDR1 is SNHLY and CDR2 FYNNEI. This CDR3 comprises 13 residues. V was cut by 6 bases and J by 3 bases, with 9 bases left in between. This chain's CDR3 is CASSGASYNEQFF. For the CDR3, the DNA is TGTGCCAGCAGCGGGGCCAGCTACAATGAGCAGTTCTTC.

The chain carries TRBV18 and TRBJ2-3; D is possibly TRBD1 (5 bases). The CDR3 sequence is 14 residues long. Germline values: CDR1 KGHSH, CDR2 LQKENI. V lost 5 bases and J lost 6, with 15 bases in between. CDR3 region: CASSTKTVGDTQYF. The CDR3 region has the DNA TGTGCCAGCTCAACCAAGACAGTTGGGGATACGCAGTATTTT.

The rearrangement uses TRBV28 and TRBJ2-7, with D maybe TRBD1 (6 bases). Between the trimmed V and J ends, which lost 5 bases and 7 bases, there was a span of 21 bases. The CDR3 is 15 residues long. The germline gives CDR1 MDHEN, CDR2 SYDVKM. The CDR3 protein is CASSRPSTGLREQYF. The CDR3 region has the DNA TGTGCCAGCAGTCGACCCTCAACAGGGTTGAGGGAGCAGTACTTC.

The chain employs TRBV7-8 and TRBJ2-7; 8 bases map to TRBD2. V lost 2 bases and J lost 3; bases outside the gene matches: 3. The V gene's germline CDR1 is SGHVS and CDR2 FQNEAQ. This CDR3 has 14 residues. CDR3: CASSLRGRFYEQYF. CDR3 nucleotide sequence: TGTGCCAGCAGCTTACGCGGGAGGTTCTACGAGCAGTACTTC.

This chain links TRBV5-1 with TRBJ2-1, with TRBD2 as a possible D gene (6 bases). Trimming cost V 3 bases and J 8 bases, with 15 bases left between them. Germline V gene data show CDR1 as SGHRS and CDR2 as YFSETQ. The CDR3 length is 14 residues. The CDR3 sequence is CASSSWGEIDEQFF. CDR3 DNA: TGCGCCAGCAGCTCCTGGGGGGAGATCGATGAGCAGTTCTTC. The full variable domain, rest sourced from reference TRBV5-1 and TRBJ2-1, is KAGVTQTPRYLIKTRGQQVTLSCSPISGHRSVSWYQQTPGQGLQFLFEYFSETQRNKGNFPGRFSGRQFSNSRSEMNVSTLELGDSALYLCASSSWGEIDEQFFGPGTRLTVL.

The table lists this clone with a few counts. This rearrangement joins TRBV5-4 to TRBJ2-1; a weak D match, TRBD1 (6 bases). V lost 4 bases, J lost 4 bases, and 18 bases lay in between. CDR3 size: 16 residues. Germline CDR1 is SGHNT and CDR2 is YYREEE (reference sequence). This CDR3 is CASSPAARTVYNEQFF. CDR3 DNA: TGTGCCAGCAGCCCCGCGGCAAGGACAGTGTACAATGAGCAGTTCTTC.

This rearrangement joins TRBV2 to TRBJ1-2; D is uncertain. The CDR3 sequence is 11 residues long. Per the germline V gene, CDR1 is SNHLY and CDR2 is FYNNEI. Trimming left V 6 bases short and J 8 bases short, with 10 bases between. CDR3 amino acids: CASSPNVGYTF. Written as DNA, the CDR3 is TGTGCCAGCAGCCCTAACGTCGGCTACACCTTC.

The chain couples TRBV27 to TRBJ2-7, with D possibly being TRBD1 (5 bases). The CDR3 contains 16 residues. V was cut by 2 bases and J by 3 bases, with 17 bases left in between. Germline CDR1 is MNHEY and CDR2 is SMNVEV (reference sequence). This chain's CDR3 is CASSLKAQRGIYEQYF. CDR3 coding DNA: TGTGCCAGCAGTTTAAAGGCACAAAGGGGAATCTACGAGCAGTACTTC.

V gene TRBV3-1 (or the pseudogene TRBV3-2) combines with J gene TRBJ2-3; D not resolved. V was cut by 3 bases and J by 2 bases, with 6 bases left in between. Germline V gene sequence: CDR1 LGHDT, CDR2 YNNKEL (reference sequence). The CDR3 length is 13 residues. The CDR3 sequence: CASSQASTDTQYF. DNA for the CDR3: TGTGCCAGCAGCCAGGCCTCCACAGATACGCAGTATTTT.

The V gene is TRBV5-4, the J gene TRBJ1-2; TRBD1 aligns across 7 bases. The V segment lost 4 bases and the J segment 5 bases; nucleotides outside the gene matches: 8. Germline assignment: CDR1 SGHNT and CDR2 YYREEE (reference sequence). CDR3 length: 14 amino acids. This chain's CDR3 is CASSPGRGEYGYTF. DNA of the CDR3: TGTGCCAGCAGCCCCGGCAGGGGGGAGTATGGCTACACCTTC. Combining the CDR3 with reference TRBV5-4 and TRBJ1-2 gives the whole variable domain ETGVTQSPTHLIKTRGQQVTLRCSSQSGHNTVSWYQQALGQGPQFIFQYYREEENGRGNFPPRFSGLQFPNYSSELNVNALELDDSALYLCASSPGRGEYGYTFGSGTRLTVV.

The chain is built from TRBV14 and TRBJ1-6; 9 positions agree with TRBD1. The CDR3 runs to 14 residues. V trimming: 4 bases; J trimming: 10 bases; junction bases outside the gene matches: 5. Looked up from germline, CDR1 is SGHDN and CDR2 is FVKESK. CDR3 residues: CASSLGQGRSPLHF. In nucleotides, the CDR3 is TGTGCCAGCAGCCTCGGACAGGGGCGATCACCCCTCCACTTT.

The genes are TRBV5-1 and TRBJ2-5; 13 bases are a match to TRBD2. Germline lookup yields CDR1 SGHRS and CDR2 YFSETQ. The CDR3 has 15 amino acids. Trimming cost V 8 bases and J 2 bases; bases outside gene matches: 6. CDR3 coding DNA: TGCGCCAGTACGGGACTAGCGGGAAGTCAAGAGACCCAGTACTTC. Its translation: CASTGLAGSQETQYF. Together with reference TRBV5-1 and TRBJ2-5, the CDR3 gives the full variable domain: KAGVTQTPRYLIKTRGQQVTLSCSPISGHRSVSWYQQTPGQGLQFLFEYFSETQRNKGNFPGRFSGRQFSNSRSEMNVSTLELGDSALYLCASTGLAGSQETQYFGPGTRLLVL.

V and J are TRBV18 and TRBJ1-5; no clear D. The germline gives CDR1 KGHSH, CDR2 LQKENI. CDR3 length: 13 residues. Trimming took off 5 bases at V and 6 bases at J, with 11 bases between the two ends. CDR3 sequence (DNA): TGTGCCAGCTCATCCGTCGAGGTTCAGCCCCAGCATTTT. This encodes CASSSVEVQPQHF.

This clone came up once. This chain uses TRBV5-4 with TRBJ2-1; TRBD2 agrees at 7 bases. Germline V gene sequence: CDR1 SGHNT, CDR2 YYREEE (reference sequence). V lost 3 bases to trimming and J lost 2 bases; unmatched junction nucleotides: 2. There are 14 residues in the CDR3. CDR3 protein: CASSSGGPYNEQFF. The CDR3 nucleotides read TGTGCCAGCAGCTCGGGAGGACCCTACAATGAGCAGTTCTTC.

The chain uses TRBV5-4 and TRBJ2-1; unclear D gene. Trimming shortened V by 4 bases and J by 4 bases, and 15 bases separated the two germline ends. Germline CDR1 reads SGHNT; CDR2 reads YYREEE (reference sequence). The CDR3 is 15 amino acids. The CDR3: CASSVRRSVYNEQFF. The CDR3 nucleotides read TGTGCCAGCAGCGTAAGGAGATCGGTATACAATGAGCAGTTCTTC.

The V call is TRBV7-2, the J call TRBJ2-5; perhaps TRBD2 as D (7 bases). From germline, CDR1 is SGHTA and CDR2 FQGNSA. The CDR3 loop spans 14 amino acids. V gave up 1 base and J gave up 4 bases, with 10 bases separating them. The CDR3 nucleotides are TGTGCCAGCAGCTTAGTGCGGGGGCTAGAGACCCAGTACTTC. As protein: CASSLVRGLETQYF.

The CDR3 coding sequence is TGTGCCAGCAGCCCGGGTGGGACTCAATCCCGGTACTTC. As protein: CASSPGGTQSRYF. V and J are TRBV2 and TRBJ2-7; TRBD2 might be the D (6 bases). Germline V gene lookup returns CDR1 SNHLY and CDR2 FYNNEI. The CDR3 extends over 13 amino acids. V lost 6 bases, J lost 12 bases, and 21 bases lay in between.

The genes are TRBV28 and TRBJ1-1; D gene ambiguous. V was pared by 6 bases and J by 0 bases, with 8 bases between. CDR3 length: 13 residues. From germline, CDR1 is MDHEN and CDR2 SYDVKM. For the CDR3, the DNA is TGTGCCAGCAGCCTTAATATGAACACTGAAGCTTTCTTT. This sequence encodes CASSLNMNTEAFF.

The J gene is TRBJ2-7, the V gene TRBV2, with 8 nucleotides matching TRBD2. The V gene's germline CDR1 is SNHLY and CDR2 FYNNEI. J lost 3 bases, V lost 1 base, and 11 bases had no gene match. The CDR3 is 17 amino acids. Here the CDR3 reads CASSEGLAGRGYYEQYF. The CDR3 DNA reads TGTGCCAGCAGTGAAGGGCTAGCGGGTCGCGGGTACTACGAGCAGTACTTC.

This chain links TRBV14 with TRBJ2-1; a weak D match, TRBD1 (5 bases). Germline values: CDR1 SGHDN, CDR2 FVKESK. V lost 0 bases, J lost 6 bases, and 12 bases lay in between. This CDR3 is built from 15 residues. CDR3 region: CASSQDPGFFNEQFF. The CDR3 DNA follows: TGTGCCAGCAGCCAAGATCCAGGGTTTTTCAATGAGCAGTTCTTC.

The chain recombines TRBV6-2 or TRBV6-3 with TRBJ2-3; D may be TRBD1 (6 bases). V was shortened by 2 bases and J by 3 bases, with 9 bases between the two germline ends. The length of the CDR3 is 14 residues. Germline loops: CDR1 MNHEY, CDR2 SVGEGT. The CDR3 nucleotides read TGTGCCAGCAGTTACGGGCAGGGGACAGATACGCAGTATTTT. It codes for CASSYGQGTDTQYF.

This chain uses TRBV5-1 with TRBJ1-3; TRBD1 matches 8 bases. Germline CDR1 SGHRS, CDR2 YFSETQ. The CDR3 is 15 residues long. After removal of 5 bases from V and 2 bases from J, the junction contained 6 bases not matched to a gene. In nucleotides, the CDR3 is TGCGCCAGCAGAGGACAGGGTTTGGCTGGAAACACCATATATTTT. This codes for CASRGQGLAGNTIYF.

V and J are TRBV6-4 and TRBJ2-3; tentatively, D is TRBD1 (6 bases). Trimming left V 4 bases short and J 1 base short, with 6 bases between. Germline V gives CDR1 MRHNA, CDR2 SNTAGT. The CDR3 contains 13 residues. CDR3 loop: CASSGQGTDTQYF. CDR3 nucleotides: TGTGCCAGCAGTGGACAGGGCACAGATACGCAGTATTTT.